This TCR beta chain was sequenced for a study of shared clonotypes between healthy human individuals (dated by TCRdb to between 2020 and 2021). In the study overall: A couple of women and a few men aged 18 to 49 years were included in the cohort. For each donor, CD4 naive and CD4 memory were each run on three plates, CD8 naive on two plates, and CD8 memory on one plate. Blood TCR repertoires of 5 or 6 healthy adults were deeply sequenced to estimate repertoire size and the extent of clonotype sharing between individuals. Different laboratories and diverse techniques were used to prepare libraries and sequence TCR repertoires, to increase sequencing depth and limit assay-specific biases. Leukapheresis yielded between about 0.94 and 10 billion PBMCs per donor. Overall study results and their limits: Larger estimated clonotype richness was generally found for naive subsets than for memory subsets. Higher generation probabilities were observed for clonotypes shared by all four sorted-subset donors than for non-shared clonotypes. Pairwise subsampling indicated that sequencing depth was expected to affect the degree of clonotype sharing among donors. Incomplete sequencing was indicated by rarefaction of sorted-subset datasets, despite the large sequencing depth. Because the study included a small number of donors, the genetic and exposure-history diversity represented was limited. Roughly 5.2% of naive CD4, 3.5% of naive CD8, approximately 2% of memory CD4, and about 0.4% of memory CD8 clonotypes were shared across several donors. Only blood was sampled, and tissue TCR repertoires likely differ from those in blood.

The CDR3 holds 15 amino acids from the cysteine to the phenylalanine. Only CDR3 DNA remains: 45 bases, in frame from the first base. The trim is 1 base for V and 1 base for J, with a gap of 10 bases between the germline ends. From a lookup of the germline V gene (reference sequence), CDR1 and CDR2 are WNHNN and SYGVQD. TCR CDR3 regions were amplified from genomic DNA by multiplex PCR using the deep immunoSEQ assay. Extracted genomic DNA from each cell subset was spread evenly across all wells of several immunoSEQ 96-well plates, with each plate serving as a replicate. For sorted subsets, 150 to 250 ng of genomic DNA, equivalent to around 30,000 T cell genomes, went into each replicate PCR. The purified libraries were quantified using a Qubit 3.0 fluorometer, sized with a Bioanalyzer 2100, and then quantified again using the KAPA Library Quantification kit. A separate single-read 150-cycle Illumina NextSeq 550 flow cell was used to sequence each immunoSEQ 96-well plate. In the original analysis: Because only junctional sequences without quality scores were contained in the immunoSEQ output, filtering matching that applied to full-length reads could not be performed. To assign V/J genes and CDR3, sequences were annotated against IMGT germline references using PyIR, a Python wrapper for IgBLAST v1.9. Reads were removed for weak V/J assignments (E-value above 1e-6), missing CDR3, stop codons, out-of-frame junctions, or ambiguous translated residues. V3J clonotypes were defined by identical inferred V gene, J gene, and CDR3 amino acid sequence. Percentage overlap between repertoires was computed as shared unique clonotypes divided by the size of the smaller repertoire. Repertoire richness was assessed with RTK rarefaction, the Chao1 estimator, and Recon v2.1 estimates of unobserved clonotypes. OLGA was used to compute generation probabilities for all TCRbeta clonotypes that the gDNA method yielded from a handful of donors. Held by TCRdb, this immuneACCESS table contains in-frame sequences only and omits some clones. Under half of the omission traces to an unresolved V gene where checked; the cause of the rest is unknown. V and J calls and clone size are those listed in that table; D and trimming were worked out from the DNA. The sample table holds over a million clones, of which approximately 78% were seen once. Of the sample, around 0.61% falls within the top ten clones.

In this sample, this clone turned up a few times. Its cognate antigen has yet to be identified. No base-level quality is on record; no much larger clone is a single base apart. Healthy HIV-negative adults with no recently reported acute infections or vaccinations were included as donors. Every donor was a Caucasian adult residing in Nashville, Tennessee, USA. CD4+ T cells were enriched by magnetic negative selection, after which naive cells were positively selected on CD45RA and the negative fraction was taken as the memory subset. After blood collection by leukapheresis, PBMCs were isolated using Ficoll-Histopaque density gradient centrifugation and then cryopreserved in the vapor phase of liquid nitrogen. Analytical flow cytometry was used to check the purity and quantity of each magnetically sorted T cell population. Genomic DNA was isolated from every sorted fraction and measured by UV absorbance on a Nanodrop 2000c.

The TCR comes from a man aged 18 to 35 in good health. Some clones in this sample may be carry-over from other donors' samples. This chain is built from TRBV10-1 and TRBJ2-5, with the D call perhaps TRBD1 or TRBD2, as 5 bases match in each case. The sample comprised memory CD4+ T cells from PBMCs. The cell subset or site label on this specimen signifies: CD45RA-negative fraction. The nucleotide sequence reads as follows: TGCGCCAGCAGTGAGTTTGGGACGCGCCAAGAGACCCAGTACTTC. This codes for CASSEFGTRQETQYF.